Below are 22 T cell receptor beta chains sequenced from a single sample in a study of shared clonotypes between healthy human individuals. Profiling relied on immunoSEQ multiplex PCR, and the TCRdb table lists in-frame clones only, not all of them. The profile shows fewer than 600,000 clones, just over 75% of them singletons. Source material: PBMCs. These receptor sequences come from a woman aged 35 to 49 in good health. Some clones in this sample may be carry-over from other donors' samples.

The J gene is TRBJ1-1, the V gene TRBV5-1, with D unresolved. This CDR3 spans 14 amino acids. Germline V lookup: CDR1 SGHRS, CDR2 YFSETQ. Trimming cost V 3 bases and J 4 bases, with 13 bases left between them. In nucleotides, the CDR3 is TGCGCCAGCAGCTCGGTAGTAGGGAGCACTGAAGCTTTCTTT. Translation: CASSSVVGSTEAFF.

The chain joins TRBV27 to TRBJ2-2; the D call may be TRBD1 or TRBD2 (5 bases each). From germline, CDR1 is MNHEY and CDR2 SMNVEV (reference sequence). The CDR3 sequence is 14 residues long. Trimming left V 8 bases short and J 5 bases short, with 15 bases between. As DNA, the CDR3 is TGTGCCAGCTCGTATCGGGGCTATACCGGGGAGCTGTTTTTT. Translated: CASSYRGYTGELFF.

This chain joins TRBV29-1 and TRBJ2-1; TRBD1 agrees at 10 bases. The CDR3 covers 15 residues. The V gene's germline CDR1 is SQVTM and CDR2 ANQGSEA. Trimming at V came to 2 bases and at J to 9 bases, leaving 10 bases not matched to a gene. DNA of the CDR3: TGCAGCGTTGAACCGACAGGGGGCGCCCGGGGTGAGCAGTTCTTC. As protein: CSVEPTGGARGEQFF.

Worth noting for this clone: A junction end diverges from the germline sequence, so it may reflect a read error. V is TRBV7-7 and J is TRBJ2-5, with D tentatively TRBD1 (7 bases). Looked up from germline, CDR1 is SSHAT and CDR2 is FNYEAQ (reference sequence). The CDR3 has 14 amino acids. The CDR3 loop reads CASSLDREVETQYF. The CDR3 DNA reads as TGTGCTAGCAGCTTAGACAGGGAGGTGGAGACCCAGTACTTC.

This clone was counted a few times. The sample has other DNA sequences that encode this CDR3 too. The rearrangement joins TRBV2 to TRBJ2-1; TRBD2 matches 9 bases. This CDR3 is built from 16 residues. With 1 base clipped from V and 4 bases from J, the junction kept 5 bases outside the gene matches. Germline V gives CDR1 SNHLY, CDR2 FYNNEI. CDR3 in amino acids: CASSEVRLAVYNEQFF. The CDR3, as DNA: TGTGCCAGCAGTGAAGTCAGACTAGCGGTATACAATGAGCAGTTCTTC.

A note on this clone: A much larger clonotype is one base distant, so this may be a read error. CDR3 DNA: TGTGCCAGCGGGGACAGGACGAACACCGGGGAGCTGTTTTTT. Amino acids: CASGDRTNTGELFF. The gene calls are TRBV25-1 and TRBJ2-2, with TRBD1 identical over 8 bases. Germline V gene data show CDR1 as MGHDK and CDR2 as SYGVNS. The CDR3 has 14 amino acids. J was trimmed by 0 bases and V by 8 bases; bases with no gene match: 2.

This clone was recorded a few times. This chain links TRBV5-1 with TRBJ2-5; 10 bases line up with TRBD2. The CDR3 is 15 amino acids. Germline V gene sequence: CDR1 SGHRS, CDR2 YFSETQ. J was trimmed by 4 bases and V by 3 bases; bases with no gene match: 6. CDR3 sequence reads: CASSSLAGESETQYF. The CDR3 DNA follows: TGCGCCAGCAGCTCCCTAGCGGGAGAGTCAGAGACCCAGTACTTC.

The DNA for the CDR3 is TGTGCCATCAGTGAGGGACAGGGTGACGCCGGGGAGCTGTTTTTT. Amino acid sequence: CAISEGQGDAGELFF. The V gene is TRBV10-3, the J gene TRBJ2-2; 8 nucleotides line up with TRBD1. Unmatched junction bases numbered 5, after V lost 2 bases and J lost 6 bases. Germline V gene sequence: CDR1 ENHRY, CDR2 SYGVKD. The CDR3 runs to 15 residues.

This clone occurred a few times. V is TRBV6-5 and J is TRBJ2-3; possible D gene TRBD2, 6 bases. The CDR3 has 14 amino acids. The V gene's germline CDR1 is MNHEY and CDR2 SVGAGI. V lost 6 bases and J lost 2, with 12 bases in between. The CDR3, as DNA: TGTGCCAGCAGGGCTGGGACTTCCACAGATACGCAGTATTTT. This sequence encodes CASRAGTSTDTQYF.

As concerns this clone: A single base is all that separates this from a far larger clone, so a read error is likely. The sample has other DNA sequences that encode this CDR3 too. The chain combines TRBV14 with TRBJ1-5; a possible D gene is TRBD1 (5 bases). The CDR3 is 15 residues long. Germline CDR1 and CDR2: SGHDN and FVKESK. DNA of the CDR3: TGTGCCAGCAGCCAGCGGCGGGGGGGGAATCAGCCCCAGCACTTT. Its translation: CASSQRRGGNQPQHF. Looking up the rest from reference TRBV14 and TRBJ1-5 gives the full variable domain: EAGVTQFPSHSVIEKGQTVTLRCDPISGHDNLYWYRRVMGKEIKFLLHFVKESKQDESGMPNNRFLAERTGGTYSTLKVQPAELEDSGVYFCASSQRRGGNQPQHFGDGTRLSIL.

V usage is TRBV29-1 and J usage is TRBJ1-4; the D gene is possibly TRBD1 (5 bases). The CDR3 length is 12 residues. The germline V gene encodes CDR1 SQVTM and CDR2 ANQGSEA. Trimming shortened V by 5 bases and J by 6 bases, and 10 bases separated the two germline ends. This CDR3 is CSVRREDEKLFF. DNA of the CDR3: TGCAGCGTTCGCAGGGAGGATGAAAAACTGTTTTTT. Supplemented by reference TRBV29-1 and TRBJ1-4, the full variable domain reads SAVISQKPSRDICQRGTSLTIQCQVDSQVTMMFWYRQQPGQSLTLIATANQGSEATYESGFVIDKFPISRPNLTFSTLTVSNMSPEDSSIYLCSVRREDEKLFFGSGTQLSVL.

V usage is TRBV30 and J usage is TRBJ2-3; 7 positions agree with TRBD2. From germline, CDR1 is GTSNPN and CDR2 SVGIG (reference sequence). This CDR3 contains 12 residues. Written as DNA, the CDR3 is TGTGTTGCTAGCGGAAGCACAGATACGCAGTATTTT. It yields the protein CVASGSTDTQYF. Filled out from reference TRBV30 and TRBJ2-3, the complete variable domain reads SQTIHQWPATLVQPVGSPLSLECTVEGTSNPNLYWYRQAAGRGLQLLFYSVGIGQISSEVPQNLSASRPQDRQFILSSKKLLLSDSGFYLCVASGSTDTQYFGPGTRLTVL.

The count of this clone is one. The rearrangement uses TRBV11-1 and TRBJ2-7; possibly TRBD1 for D (6 bases). This CDR3 contains 15 residues. Germline-derived CDR1 and CDR2 are SGHAT and FQDESV (reference sequence). Trimming shortened V by 5 bases and J by 0 bases, and 14 bases separated the two germline ends. CDR3 nucleotide sequence: TGTGCCAGCAGCCACCGGACAGAGAGCTCCTACGAGCAGTACTTC. It translates to CASSHRTESSYEQYF.

The chain joins TRBV28 to TRBJ2-1, with 8 bases lining up with TRBD1. The CDR3 is 15 residues long. The junction had 4 bases not matched to a gene; V was cut back by 5 bases and J by 1 base. The germline gives CDR1 MDHEN, CDR2 SYDVKM. The CDR3 spells CASSRTGQSYNEQFF. CDR3 in DNA: TGTGCCAGCAGTCGGACAGGGCAATCCTACAATGAGCAGTTCTTC.

The sample holds one count of this clone. This rearrangement joins TRBV30 to TRBJ2-7, with 9 bases matching TRBD2. The CDR3 is made up of 16 amino acids. Losses at the gene ends were 1 base for V and 1 base for J; bases not matched to a gene: 8. Germline lookup yields CDR1 GTSNPN and CDR2 SVGIG (reference sequence). CDR3 loop: CAWSGQLAGPSYEQYF. The CDR3 DNA follows: TGTGCCTGGAGTGGGCAGCTAGCGGGACCATCCTACGAGCAGTACTTC.

J is TRBJ2-7 and V is TRBV11-2; no clear D gene. Per the germline V gene, CDR1 is SGHAT and CDR2 is FQNNGV. This CDR3 comprises 16 residues. V lost 3 bases, J lost 6 bases, and 21 bases lay in between. This CDR3 is CASSLSGLLRGPEQYF. For the CDR3, the DNA is TGTGCCAGCAGCTTGAGTGGCCTCCTCCGCGGCCCCGAGCAGTACTTC.

V is TRBV19 and J is TRBJ1-1; no definite D call. The germline V gene has CDR1 LNHDA and CDR2 SQIVND (reference sequence). The V and J ends lost 5 bases and 7 bases respectively, with 17 bases between them. This CDR3 is 14 amino acids long. The CDR3 sequence: CASSYSPHGNEAFF. The DNA for the CDR3 is TGTGCCAGTAGTTACAGCCCCCATGGGAATGAAGCTTTCTTT. The full variable domain, its missing parts supplied by reference TRBV19 and TRBJ1-1, is DGGITQSPKYLFRKEGQNVTLSCEQNLNHDAMYWYRQDPGQGLRLIYYSQIVNDFQKGDIAEGYSVSREKKESFPLTVTSAQKNPTAFYLCASSYSPHGNEAFFGQGTRLTVV.

This chain links TRBV5-4 with TRBJ1-1; a possible D gene is TRBD1 (6 bases). This CDR3 has 13 amino acids. V was trimmed by 3 bases and J by 6 bases, leaving 12 bases between them. Germline V lookup: CDR1 SGHNT, CDR2 YYREEE (reference sequence). The CDR3 region is CASSSRGGPEAFF. Here the CDR3 DNA reads TGTGCCAGCAGCTCCAGGGGCGGCCCTGAAGCTTTCTTT.

The chain carries TRBV5-1 and TRBJ1-3, with a weak D call TRBD1 (5 bases). CDR1 is SGHRS and CDR2 is YFSETQ in the germline V gene. V was clipped by 0 bases and J by 0 bases, with 13 bases between them. The CDR3 consists of 17 residues. CDR3 DNA: TGCGCCAGCAGCTTGGCCCCGGGGGGACCCTCTGGAAACACCATATATTTT. Encoded protein: CASSLAPGGPSGNTIYF.

The CDR3 DNA follows: TGTGCCAGCAGTTTAGTGGCCGGAAATCAGCCCCAGCATTTT. It yields the protein CASSLVAGNQPQHF. This chain connects TRBV28 to TRBJ1-5, with D unclear. In germline, CDR1 is MDHEN, CDR2 SYDVKM. With 2 bases removed from V and 4 bases from J, the gap between germline ends came to 9 bases. The CDR3 has 14 amino acids.

J is TRBJ1-1 and V is TRBV28; unclear D gene. V was clipped by 5 bases and J by 0 bases, with 13 bases between them. CDR3 length: 15 amino acids. Germline-derived CDR1 and CDR2 are MDHEN and SYDVKM. The CDR3 sequence: CASSIRTPMNTEAFF. CDR3 DNA sequence: TGTGCCAGCAGTATTAGGACGCCAATGAACACTGAAGCTTTCTTT.

The chain recombines TRBV27 with TRBJ2-7, with TRBD2 identical over 9 bases. This CDR3 contains 15 residues. V was clipped by 5 bases and J by 1 base; unmatched bases: 6. The germline V gene encodes CDR1 MNHEY and CDR2 SMNVEV (reference sequence). In DNA form, the CDR3 reads TGTGCCAGCAGTATTAGCGGGAGAGTTTCCTACGAGCAGTACTTC. Translated, it gives CASSISGRVSYEQYF.